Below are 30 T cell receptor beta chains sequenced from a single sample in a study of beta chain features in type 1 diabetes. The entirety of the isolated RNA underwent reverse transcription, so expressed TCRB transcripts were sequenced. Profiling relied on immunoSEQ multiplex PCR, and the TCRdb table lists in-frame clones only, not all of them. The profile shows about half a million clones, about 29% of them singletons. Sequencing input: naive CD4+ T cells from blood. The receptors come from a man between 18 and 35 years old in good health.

The chain's CDR3 is CAWIHGTGFYNEQFF. CDR3 in DNA: TGTGCCTGGATCCATGGAACGGGATTCTACAATGAGCAGTTCTTC. J is TRBJ2-1 and V is TRBV30, with D tentatively TRBD2 (5 bases). Per germline, CDR1 GTSNPN and CDR2 SVGIG (reference sequence). This CDR3 region has 15 residues. V was cut by 4 bases and J by 3 bases, with 16 bases left in between.

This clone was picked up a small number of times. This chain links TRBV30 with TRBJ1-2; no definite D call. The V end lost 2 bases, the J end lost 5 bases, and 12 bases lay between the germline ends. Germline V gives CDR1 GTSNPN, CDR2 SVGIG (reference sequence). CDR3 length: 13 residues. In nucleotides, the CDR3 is TGTGCCTGGAGTCGTGACACCCCATATGGCTACACCTTC. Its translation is CAWSRDTPYGYTF.

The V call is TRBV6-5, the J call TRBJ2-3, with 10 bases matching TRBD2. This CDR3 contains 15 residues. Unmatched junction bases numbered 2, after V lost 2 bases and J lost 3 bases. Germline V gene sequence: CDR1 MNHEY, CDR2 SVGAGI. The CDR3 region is CASSYLLAGTDTQYF. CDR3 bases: TGTGCCAGCAGTTACCTACTAGCGGGAACAGATACGCAGTATTTT.

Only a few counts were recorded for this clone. The CDR3 sequence is CASSLEPRSYEQYF. CDR3 in DNA: TGTGCCAGCAGCTTGGAACCCCGCTCCTACGAGCAGTACTTC. This chain connects TRBV9 to TRBJ2-7; D ambiguous. Germline V gives CDR1 SGDLS, CDR2 YYNGEE. V was trimmed by 4 bases and J by 0 bases, leaving 11 bases between them. The CDR3 length is 14 residues.

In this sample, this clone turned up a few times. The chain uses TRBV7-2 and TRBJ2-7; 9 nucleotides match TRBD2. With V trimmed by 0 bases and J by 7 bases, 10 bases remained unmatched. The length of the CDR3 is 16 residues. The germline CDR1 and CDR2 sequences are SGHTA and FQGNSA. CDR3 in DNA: TGTGCCAGCAGCTTAGCCTTCGGAGCGGGAGGCGGGGAGCAGTACTTC. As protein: CASSLAFGAGGGEQYF.

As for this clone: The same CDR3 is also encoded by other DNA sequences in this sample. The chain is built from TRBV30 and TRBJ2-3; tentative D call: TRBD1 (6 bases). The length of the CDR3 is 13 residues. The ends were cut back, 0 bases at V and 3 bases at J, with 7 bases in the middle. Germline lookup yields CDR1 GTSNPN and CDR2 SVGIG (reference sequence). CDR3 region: CAWSVTGTDTQYF. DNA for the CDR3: TGTGCCTGGAGTGTAACAGGGACAGATACGCAGTATTTT.

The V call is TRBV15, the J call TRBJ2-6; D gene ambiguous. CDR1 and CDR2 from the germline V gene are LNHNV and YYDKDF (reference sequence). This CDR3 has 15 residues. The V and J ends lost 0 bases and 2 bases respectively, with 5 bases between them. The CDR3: CATSRESPGANVLTF. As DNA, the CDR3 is TGTGCCACCAGCAGAGAGTCTCCTGGGGCCAACGTCCTGACTTTC.

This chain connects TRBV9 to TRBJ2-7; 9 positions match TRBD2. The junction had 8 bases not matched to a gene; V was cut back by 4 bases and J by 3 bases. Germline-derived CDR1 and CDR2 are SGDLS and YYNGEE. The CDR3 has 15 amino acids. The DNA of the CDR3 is TGTGCCAGCAGCCCAAGCCCTAGCGGGAACTACGAGCAGTACTTC. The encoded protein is CASSPSPSGNYEQYF.

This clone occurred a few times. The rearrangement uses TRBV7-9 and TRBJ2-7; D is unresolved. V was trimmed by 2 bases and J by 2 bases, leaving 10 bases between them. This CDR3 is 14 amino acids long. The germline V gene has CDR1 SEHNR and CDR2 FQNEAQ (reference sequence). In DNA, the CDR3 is TGTGCCAGCAGCTTATCCTCAGTTCCCTACGAGCAGTACTTC. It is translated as CASSLSSVPYEQYF. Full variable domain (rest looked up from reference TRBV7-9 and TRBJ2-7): DTGVSQNPRHKITKRGQNVTFRCDPISEHNRLYWYRQTLGQGPEFLTYFQNEAQLEKSRLLSDRFSAERPKGSFSTLEIQRTEQGDSAMYLCASSLSSVPYEQYFGPGTRLTVT.

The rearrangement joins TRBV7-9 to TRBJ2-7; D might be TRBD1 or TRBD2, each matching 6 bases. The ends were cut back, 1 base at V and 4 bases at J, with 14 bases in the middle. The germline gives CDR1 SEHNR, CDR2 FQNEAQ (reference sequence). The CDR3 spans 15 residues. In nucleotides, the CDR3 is TGTGCCAGCAGCTTAGAAGGAGGGGGAAGTTACGAGCAGTACTTC. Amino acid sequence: CASSLEGGGSYEQYF. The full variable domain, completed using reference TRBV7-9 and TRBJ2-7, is DTGVSQNPRHKITKRGQNVTFRCDPISEHNRLYWYRQTLGQGPEFLTYFQNEAQLEKSRLLSDRFSAERPKGSFSTLEIQRTEQGDSAMYLCASSLEGGGSYEQYFGPGTRLTVT.

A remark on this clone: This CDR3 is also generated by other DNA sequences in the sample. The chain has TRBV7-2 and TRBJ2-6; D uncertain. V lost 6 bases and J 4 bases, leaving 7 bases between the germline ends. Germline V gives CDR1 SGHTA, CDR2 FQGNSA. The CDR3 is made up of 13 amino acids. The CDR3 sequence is CASSYSGANVLTF. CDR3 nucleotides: TGTGCCAGCAGTTACTCCGGGGCCAACGTCCTGACTTTC. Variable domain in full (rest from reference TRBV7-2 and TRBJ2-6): GAGVSQSPSNKVTEKGKDVELRCDPISGHTALYWYRQSLGQGLEFLIYFQGNSAPDKSGLPSDRFSAERTGGSVSTLTIQRTQQEDSAVYLCASSYSGANVLTFGAGSRLTVL.

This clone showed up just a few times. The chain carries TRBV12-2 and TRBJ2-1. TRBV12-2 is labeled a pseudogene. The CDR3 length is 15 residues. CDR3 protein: CASRYHWGSYNEQFF. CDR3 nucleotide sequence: TGTGCAAGTCGCTATCACTGGGGTTCCTACAATGAGCAGTTCTTC.

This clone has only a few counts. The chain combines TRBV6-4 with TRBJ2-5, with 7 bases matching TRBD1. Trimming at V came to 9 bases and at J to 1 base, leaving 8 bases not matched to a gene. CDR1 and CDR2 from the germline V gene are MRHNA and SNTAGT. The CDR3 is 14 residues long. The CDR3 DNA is TGTGCCAGACTGATCAGGGGGATCCAAGAGACCCAGTACTTC. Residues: CARLIRGIQETQYF.

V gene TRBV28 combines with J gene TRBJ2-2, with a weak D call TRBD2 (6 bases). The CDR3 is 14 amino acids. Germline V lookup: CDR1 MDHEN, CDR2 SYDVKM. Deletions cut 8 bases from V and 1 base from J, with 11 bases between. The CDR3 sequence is CASSRGGNTGELFF. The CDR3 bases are TGTGCCAGCTCCCGGGGAGGGAACACCGGGGAGCTGTTTTTT.

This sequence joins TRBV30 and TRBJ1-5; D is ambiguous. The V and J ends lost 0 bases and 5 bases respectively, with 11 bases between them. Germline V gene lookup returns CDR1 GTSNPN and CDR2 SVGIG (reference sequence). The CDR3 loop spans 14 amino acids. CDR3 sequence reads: CAWSVVGIDQPQHF. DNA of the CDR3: TGTGCCTGGAGTGTAGTAGGGATCGATCAGCCCCAGCATTTT.

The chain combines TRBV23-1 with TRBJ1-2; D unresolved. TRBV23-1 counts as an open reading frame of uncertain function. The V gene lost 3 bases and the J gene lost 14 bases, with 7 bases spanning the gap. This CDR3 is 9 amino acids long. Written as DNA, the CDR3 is TGCGCCAGCAGTCAGGGGAGGACCTTC. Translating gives CASSQGRTF.

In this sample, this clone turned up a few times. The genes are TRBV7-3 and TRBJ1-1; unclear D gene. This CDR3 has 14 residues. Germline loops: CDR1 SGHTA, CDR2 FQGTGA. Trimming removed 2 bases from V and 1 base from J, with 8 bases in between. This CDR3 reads CASSLSHSNTEAFF. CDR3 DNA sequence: TGTGCCAGCAGCTTATCTCACTCGAACACTGAAGCTTTCTTT.

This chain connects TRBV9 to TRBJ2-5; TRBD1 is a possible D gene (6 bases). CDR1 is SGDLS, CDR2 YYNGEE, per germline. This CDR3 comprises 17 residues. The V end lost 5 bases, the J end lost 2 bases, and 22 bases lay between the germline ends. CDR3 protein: CASSRGVWDNPQETQYF. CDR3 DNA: TGTGCCAGCAGTCGGGGCGTTTGGGACAACCCACAAGAGACCCAGTACTTC.

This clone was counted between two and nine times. CDR3 sequence (DNA): TGTGCCAGTAGTACTCTGGGCAATCAGCCCCAGCATTTT. Translated, it gives CASSTLGNQPQHF. J is TRBJ1-5 and V is TRBV19; D is ambiguous. The CDR3 length is 13 residues. The V end was cut by 4 bases, the J end by 2 bases, with 6 bases between. Germline values: CDR1 LNHDA, CDR2 SQIVND (reference sequence).

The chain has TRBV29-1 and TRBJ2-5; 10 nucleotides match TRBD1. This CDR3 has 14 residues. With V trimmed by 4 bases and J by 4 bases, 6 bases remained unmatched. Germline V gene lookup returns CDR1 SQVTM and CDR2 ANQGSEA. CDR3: CSVVGTGVGETQYF. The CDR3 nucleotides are TGCAGCGTTGTAGGGACAGGGGTGGGAGAGACCCAGTACTTC.

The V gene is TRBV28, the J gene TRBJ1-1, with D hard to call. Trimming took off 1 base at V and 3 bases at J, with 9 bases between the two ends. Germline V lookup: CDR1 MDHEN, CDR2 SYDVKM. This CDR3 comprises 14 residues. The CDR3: CASSLSWKDTEAFF. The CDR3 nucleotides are TGTGCCAGCAGTTTATCCTGGAAGGACACTGAAGCTTTCTTT.

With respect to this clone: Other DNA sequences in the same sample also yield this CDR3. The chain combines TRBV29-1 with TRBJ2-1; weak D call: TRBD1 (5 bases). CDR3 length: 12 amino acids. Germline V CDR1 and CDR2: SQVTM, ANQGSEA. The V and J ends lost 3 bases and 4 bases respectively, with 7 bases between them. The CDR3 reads CSVDPGYNEQFF. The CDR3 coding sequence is TGCAGCGTTGATCCAGGGTACAATGAGCAGTTCTTC.

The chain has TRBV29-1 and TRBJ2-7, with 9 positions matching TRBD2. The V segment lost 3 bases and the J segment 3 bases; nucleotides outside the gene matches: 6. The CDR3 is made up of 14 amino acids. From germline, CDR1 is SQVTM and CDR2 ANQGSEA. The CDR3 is CSVETSGPGYEQYF. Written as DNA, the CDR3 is TGCAGCGTTGAGACTAGCGGACCTGGCTACGAGCAGTACTTC.

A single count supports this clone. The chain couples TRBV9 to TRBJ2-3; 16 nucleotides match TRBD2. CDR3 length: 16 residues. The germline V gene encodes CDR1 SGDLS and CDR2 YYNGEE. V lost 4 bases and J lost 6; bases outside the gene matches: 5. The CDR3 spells CASSRGLAGGRDTQYF. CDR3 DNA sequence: TGTGCCAGCAGCCGGGGACTAGCGGGAGGGCGGGATACGCAGTATTTT.

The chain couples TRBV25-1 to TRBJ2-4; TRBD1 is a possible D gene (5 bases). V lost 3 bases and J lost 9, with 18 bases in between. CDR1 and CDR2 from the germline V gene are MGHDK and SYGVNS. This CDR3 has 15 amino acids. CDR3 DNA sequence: TGTGCCAGCAGTGACCCTGGGGCAGGGTCTCGCATTCAGTACTTC. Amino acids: CASSDPGAGSRIQYF.

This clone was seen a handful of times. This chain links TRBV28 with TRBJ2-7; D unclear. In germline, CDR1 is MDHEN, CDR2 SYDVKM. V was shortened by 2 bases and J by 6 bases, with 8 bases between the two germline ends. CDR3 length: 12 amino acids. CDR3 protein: CASSLIPIEQYF. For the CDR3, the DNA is TGTGCCAGCAGTTTAATCCCCATCGAGCAGTACTTC.

DNA for the CDR3: TGCGCCAGCAGCCACCTAGCGGTTACCTACGAGCAGTACTTC. Its translation is CASSHLAVTYEQYF. The chain links TRBV4-1 to TRBJ2-7; 7 positions match TRBD2. Unmatched junction bases numbered 4, after V lost 3 bases and J lost 2 bases. The CDR3 covers 14 residues. The germline CDR1 and CDR2 sequences are MGHRA and YSYEKL.

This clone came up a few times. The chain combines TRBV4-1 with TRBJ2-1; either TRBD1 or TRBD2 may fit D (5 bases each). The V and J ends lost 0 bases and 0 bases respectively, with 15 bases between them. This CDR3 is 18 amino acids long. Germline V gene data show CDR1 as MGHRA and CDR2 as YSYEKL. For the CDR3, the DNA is TGCGCCAGCAGCCAAGAGGTATCCGGGGCAAGCTCCTACAATGAGCAGTTCTTC. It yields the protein CASSQEVSGASSYNEQFF.

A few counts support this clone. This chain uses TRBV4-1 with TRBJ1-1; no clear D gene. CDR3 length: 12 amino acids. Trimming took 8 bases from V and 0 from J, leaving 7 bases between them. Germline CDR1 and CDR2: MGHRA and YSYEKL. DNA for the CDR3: TGCGCCAGCCGGACCCTGAACACTGAAGCTTTCTTT. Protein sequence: CASRTLNTEAFF.

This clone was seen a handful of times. The CDR3 bases are TGTGCCAGCAGCTCAGACTTGGACGGAGCGGCCTACGAGCAGTACTTC. This gives the protein CASSSDLDGAAYEQYF. This chain joins TRBV7-8 and TRBJ2-7; tentatively, D is TRBD2 (5 bases). V shed 4 bases and J shed 2 bases, with 18 bases lying between them. Germline CDR1 reads SGHVS; CDR2 reads FQNEAQ. The CDR3 loop spans 16 amino acids.